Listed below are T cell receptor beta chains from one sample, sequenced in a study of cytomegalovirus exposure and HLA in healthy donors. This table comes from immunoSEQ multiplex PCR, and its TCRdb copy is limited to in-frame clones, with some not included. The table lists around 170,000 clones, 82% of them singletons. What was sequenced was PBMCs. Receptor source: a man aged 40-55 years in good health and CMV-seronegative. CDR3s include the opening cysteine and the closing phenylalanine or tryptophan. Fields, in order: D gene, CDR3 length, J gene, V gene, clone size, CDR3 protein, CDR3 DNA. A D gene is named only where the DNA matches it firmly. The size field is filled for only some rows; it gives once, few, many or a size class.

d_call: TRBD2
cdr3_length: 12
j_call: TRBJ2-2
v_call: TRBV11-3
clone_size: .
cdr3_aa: CASSLGEGELFF
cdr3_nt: TGTGCCAGCAGCTTAGGGGAGGGTGAGCTGTTTTTT

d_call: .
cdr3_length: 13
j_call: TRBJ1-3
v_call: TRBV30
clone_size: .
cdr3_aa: CAWTGDTGNTIYF
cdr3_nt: TGTGCCTGGACAGGGGACACTGGAAACACCATATATTTT

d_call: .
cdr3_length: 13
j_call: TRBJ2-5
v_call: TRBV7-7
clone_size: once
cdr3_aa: CASSPDSQETQYF
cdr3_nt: TGTGCTAGCAGCCCGGACAGCCAAGAGACCCAGTACTTC

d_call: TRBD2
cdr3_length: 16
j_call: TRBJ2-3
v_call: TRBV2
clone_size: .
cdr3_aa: CASRVGLAGSTDTQYF
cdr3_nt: TGTGCCAGCAGGGTCGGACTAGCGGGTAGCACAGATACGCAGTATTTT

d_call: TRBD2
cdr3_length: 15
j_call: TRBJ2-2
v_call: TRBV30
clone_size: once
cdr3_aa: CAWTSGRADTGELFF
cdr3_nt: TGTGCCTGGACTAGCGGGAGGGCCGACACCGGGGAGCTGTTTTTT

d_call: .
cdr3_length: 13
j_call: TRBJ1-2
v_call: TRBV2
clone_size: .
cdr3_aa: CASMNTANYGYTF
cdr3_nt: TGTGCCAGCATGAACACCGCTAACTATGGCTACACCTTC

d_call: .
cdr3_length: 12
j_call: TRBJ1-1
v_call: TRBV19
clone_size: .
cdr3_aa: CASKRGNTEAFF
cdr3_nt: TGTGCCAGTAAAAGGGGGAACACTGAAGCTTTCTTT

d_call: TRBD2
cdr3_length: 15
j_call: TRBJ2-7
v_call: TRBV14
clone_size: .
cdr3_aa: CASSQIAGGLDEQYF
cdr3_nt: TGTGCCAGCAGCCAAATAGCGGGAGGGCTGGACGAGCAGTACTTC

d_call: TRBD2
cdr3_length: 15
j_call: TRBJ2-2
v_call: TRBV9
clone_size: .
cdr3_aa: CASSVELADTGELFF
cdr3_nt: TGTGCCAGCAGCGTAGAACTAGCGGACACCGGGGAGCTGTTTTTT

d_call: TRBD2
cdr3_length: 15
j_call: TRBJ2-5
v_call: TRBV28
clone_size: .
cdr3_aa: CASRGGTSGQETQYF
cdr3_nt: TGTGCCAGCAGGGGGGGGACTAGCGGACAAGAGACCCAGTACTTC

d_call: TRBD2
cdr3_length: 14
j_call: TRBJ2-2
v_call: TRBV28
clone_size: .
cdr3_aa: CASWRGENTGELFF
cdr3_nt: TGTGCCAGCTGGCGGGGGGAGAACACCGGGGAGCTGTTTTTT

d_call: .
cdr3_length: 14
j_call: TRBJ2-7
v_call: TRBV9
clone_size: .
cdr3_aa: CASSPRGQTYEQYF
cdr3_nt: TGTGCCAGCAGCCCCCGTGGCCAGACCTACGAGCAGTACTTC

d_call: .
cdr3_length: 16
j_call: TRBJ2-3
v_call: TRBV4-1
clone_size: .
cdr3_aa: CASSQGVQRGTDTQYF
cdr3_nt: TGCGCCAGCAGCCAAGGCGTGCAGCGGGGCACAGATACGCAGTATTTT

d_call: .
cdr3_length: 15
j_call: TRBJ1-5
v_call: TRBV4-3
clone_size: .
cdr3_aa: CASSQDYNSNQPQHF
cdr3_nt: TGCGCCAGCAGCCAAGACTATAATAGCAATCAGCCCCAGCATTTT

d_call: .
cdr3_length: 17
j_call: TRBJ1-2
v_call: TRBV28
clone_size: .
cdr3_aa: CASSLGKGLRPSYGYTF
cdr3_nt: TGTGCCAGCAGTTTGGGTAAGGGACTAAGACCCTCCTATGGCTACACCTTC

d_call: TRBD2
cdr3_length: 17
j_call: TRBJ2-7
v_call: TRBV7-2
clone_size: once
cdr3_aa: CASSLRASGRAGYEQYF
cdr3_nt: TGTGCCAGCAGCTTAAGGGCTAGCGGGAGGGCCGGCTACGAGCAGTACTTC

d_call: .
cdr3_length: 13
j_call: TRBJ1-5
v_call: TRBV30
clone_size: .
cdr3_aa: CAWSRQGRQPQHF
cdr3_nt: TGTGCCTGGAGTCGGCAGGGGCGGCAGCCCCAGCATTTT

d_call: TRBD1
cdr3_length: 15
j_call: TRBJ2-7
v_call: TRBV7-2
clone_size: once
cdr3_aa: CASSFGGTGRYEQYF
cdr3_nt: TGTGCCAGCAGCTTCGGGGGGACAGGGCGGTACGAGCAGTACTTC

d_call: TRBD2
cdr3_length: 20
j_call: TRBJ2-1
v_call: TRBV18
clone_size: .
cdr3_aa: CASSPSTSGGPRSSYNEQFF
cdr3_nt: TGTGCCAGCTCACCGTCAACTAGCGGGGGTCCCCGCAGCTCCTACAATGAGCAGTTCTTC

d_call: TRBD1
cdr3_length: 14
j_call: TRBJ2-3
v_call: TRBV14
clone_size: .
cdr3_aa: CASSLQGATDTQYF
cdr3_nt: TGTGCCAGCAGCCTACAGGGGGCCACAGATACGCAGTATTTT

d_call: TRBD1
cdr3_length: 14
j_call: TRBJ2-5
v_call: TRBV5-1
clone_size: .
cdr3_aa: CASSAGTGIETQYF
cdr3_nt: TGCGCCAGCAGCGCCGGGACAGGGATAGAGACCCAGTACTTC

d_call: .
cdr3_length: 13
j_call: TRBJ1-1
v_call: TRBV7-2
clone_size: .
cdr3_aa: CASSSLRSGVAFF
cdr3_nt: TGTGCCAGCAGCTCGTTACGGTCAGGTGTAGCTTTCTTT

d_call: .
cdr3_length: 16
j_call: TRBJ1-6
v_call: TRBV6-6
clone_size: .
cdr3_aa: CASKQTAGSYNSPLHF
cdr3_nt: TGTGCCAGCAAACAGACAGCTGGGTCCTATAATTCACCCCTCCACTTT

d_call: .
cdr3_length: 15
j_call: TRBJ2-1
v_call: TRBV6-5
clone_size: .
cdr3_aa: CASSYSKVWGDEQFF
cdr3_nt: TGTGCCAGCAGTTACTCGAAGGTTTGGGGGGATGAGCAGTTCTTC

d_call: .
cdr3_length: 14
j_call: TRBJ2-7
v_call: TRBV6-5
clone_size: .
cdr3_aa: CASSLSTRHNEQYF
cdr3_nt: TGTGCCAGCAGTTTAAGCACGAGGCACAACGAGCAGTACTTC

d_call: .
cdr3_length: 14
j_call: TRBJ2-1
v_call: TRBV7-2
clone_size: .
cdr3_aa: CASTLLTQYNEQFF
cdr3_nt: TGTGCCAGCACCCTTCTTACACAGTACAATGAGCAGTTCTTC